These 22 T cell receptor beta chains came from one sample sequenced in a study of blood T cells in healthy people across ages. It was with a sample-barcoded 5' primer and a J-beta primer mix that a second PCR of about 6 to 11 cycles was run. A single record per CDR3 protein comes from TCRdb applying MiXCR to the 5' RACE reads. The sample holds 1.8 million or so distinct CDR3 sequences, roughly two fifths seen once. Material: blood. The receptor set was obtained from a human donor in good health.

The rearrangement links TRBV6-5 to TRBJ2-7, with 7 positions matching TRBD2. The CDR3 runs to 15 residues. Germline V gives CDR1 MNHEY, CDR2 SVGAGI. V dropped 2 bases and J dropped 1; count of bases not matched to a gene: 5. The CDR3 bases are TGTGCCAGCAGTTACGGCGCTAGCGGTTCCTACGAGCAGTACTTC. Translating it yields CASSYGASGSYEQYF.

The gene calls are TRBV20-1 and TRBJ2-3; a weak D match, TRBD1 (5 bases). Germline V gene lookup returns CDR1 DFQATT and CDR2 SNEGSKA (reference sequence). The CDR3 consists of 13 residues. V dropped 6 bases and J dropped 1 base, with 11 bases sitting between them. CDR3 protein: CSALQGGTDTQYF. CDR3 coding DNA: TGCAGTGCCTTGCAGGGTGGCACAGATACGCAGTATTTT.

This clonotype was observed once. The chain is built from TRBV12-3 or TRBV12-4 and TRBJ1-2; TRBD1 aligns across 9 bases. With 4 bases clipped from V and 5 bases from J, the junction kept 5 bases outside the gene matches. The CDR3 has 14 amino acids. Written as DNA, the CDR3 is TGTGCCAGCAGTTCGATGGGACAGGGTTATGGCTACACCTTC. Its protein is CASSSMGQGYGYTF.

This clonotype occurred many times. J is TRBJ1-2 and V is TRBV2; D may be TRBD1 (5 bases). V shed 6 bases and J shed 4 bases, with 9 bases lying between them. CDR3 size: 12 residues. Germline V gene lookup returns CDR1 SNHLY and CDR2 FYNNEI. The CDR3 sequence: CASSADSYGYTF. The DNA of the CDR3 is TGTGCCAGCAGCGCCGACAGCTATGGCTACACCTTC. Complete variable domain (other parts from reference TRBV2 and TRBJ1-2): EPEVTQTPSHQVTQMGQEVILRCVPISNHLYFYWYRQILGQKVEFLVSFYNNEISEKSEIFDDQFSVERPDGSNFTLKIRSTKLEDSAMYFCASSADSYGYTFGSGTRLTVV.

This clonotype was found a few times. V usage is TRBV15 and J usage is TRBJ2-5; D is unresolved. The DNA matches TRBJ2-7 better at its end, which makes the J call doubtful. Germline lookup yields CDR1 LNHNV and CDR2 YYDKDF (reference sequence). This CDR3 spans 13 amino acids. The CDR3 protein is CATSRGERYEQYF. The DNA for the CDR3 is TGTGCCACCAGCAGAGGAGAGAGGTACGAGCAGTACTTC.

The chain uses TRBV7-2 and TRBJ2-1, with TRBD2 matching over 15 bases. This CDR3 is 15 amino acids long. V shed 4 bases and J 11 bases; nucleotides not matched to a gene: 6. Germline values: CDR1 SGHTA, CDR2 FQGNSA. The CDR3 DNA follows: TGTGCCAGCAGCTGGGGGACTAGCGGGGGGCTCAAGCAGTTCTTC. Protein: CASSWGTSGGLKQFF.

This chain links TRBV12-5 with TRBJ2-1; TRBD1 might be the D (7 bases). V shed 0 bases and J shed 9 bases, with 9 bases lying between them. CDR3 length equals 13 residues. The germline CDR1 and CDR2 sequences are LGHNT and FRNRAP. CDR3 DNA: TGTGCTAGTGGTTTGGTTCAGGGGGGTGAGCAGTTCTTC. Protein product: CASGLVQGGEQFF.

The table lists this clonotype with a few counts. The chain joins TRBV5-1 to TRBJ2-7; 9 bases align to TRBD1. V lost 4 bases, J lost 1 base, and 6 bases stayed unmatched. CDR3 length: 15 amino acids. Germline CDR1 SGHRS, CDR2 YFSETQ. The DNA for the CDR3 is TGCGCCAGCAGCATAGGGACAGGGCTTTCCTACGAGCAGTACTTC. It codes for CASSIGTGLSYEQYF.

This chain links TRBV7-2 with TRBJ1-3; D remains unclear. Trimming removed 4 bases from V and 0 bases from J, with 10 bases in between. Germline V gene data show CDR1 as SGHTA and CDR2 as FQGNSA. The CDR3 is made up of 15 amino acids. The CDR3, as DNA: TGTGCCAGCAGCTCGCAGGCTAACTCTGGAAACACCATATATTTT. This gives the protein CASSSQANSGNTIYF.

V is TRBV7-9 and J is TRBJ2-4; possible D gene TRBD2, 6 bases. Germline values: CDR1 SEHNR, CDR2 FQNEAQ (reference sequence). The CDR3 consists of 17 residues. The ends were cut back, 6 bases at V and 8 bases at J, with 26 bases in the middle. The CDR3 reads CASSLTIAQEGSDIQYF. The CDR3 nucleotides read TGTGCCAGCAGTCTTACTATCGCACAGGAGGGGTCGGACATTCAGTACTTC.

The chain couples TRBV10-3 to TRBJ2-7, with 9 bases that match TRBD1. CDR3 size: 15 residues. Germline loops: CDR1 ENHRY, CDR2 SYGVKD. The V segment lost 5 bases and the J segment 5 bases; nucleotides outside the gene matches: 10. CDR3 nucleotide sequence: TGTGCCATCAGTACCACCGGGACAGGGTCCGACGAGCAGTACTTC. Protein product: CAISTTGTGSDEQYF.

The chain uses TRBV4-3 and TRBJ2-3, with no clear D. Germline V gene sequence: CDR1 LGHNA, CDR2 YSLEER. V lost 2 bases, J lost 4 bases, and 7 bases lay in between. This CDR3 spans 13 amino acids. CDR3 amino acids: CASSQLSADTQYF. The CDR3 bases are TGCGCCAGCAGCCAACTCTCCGCAGATACGCAGTATTTT.

The CDR3 coding sequence is TGTGCCAGCAGCCCGTGGGAGGCCCGTAACTATGGCTACACCTTC. Translating it yields CASSPWEARNYGYTF. V usage is TRBV11-3 and J usage is TRBJ1-2; D is undetermined. Germline CDR1 is SGHNT and CDR2 is YENEEA. The CDR3 is made up of 15 amino acids. The V gene lost 5 bases and the J gene lost 1 base, with 14 bases spanning the gap.

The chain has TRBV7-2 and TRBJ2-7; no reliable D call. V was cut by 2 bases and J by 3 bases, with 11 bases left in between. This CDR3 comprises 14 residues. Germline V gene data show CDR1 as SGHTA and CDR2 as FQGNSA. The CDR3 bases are TGTGCCAGCAGCTTACAGGTGATCCTCTACGAGCAGTACTTC. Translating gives CASSLQVILYEQYF.

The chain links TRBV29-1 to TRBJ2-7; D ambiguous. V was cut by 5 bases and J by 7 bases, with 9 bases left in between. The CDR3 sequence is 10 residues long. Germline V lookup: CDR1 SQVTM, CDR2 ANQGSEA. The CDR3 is CSVTSNEQYF. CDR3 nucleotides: TGCAGCGTTACGAGTAATGAGCAGTACTTC.

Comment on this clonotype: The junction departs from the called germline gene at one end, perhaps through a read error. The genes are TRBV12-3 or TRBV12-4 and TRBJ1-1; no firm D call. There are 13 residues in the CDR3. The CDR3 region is CVSSKEVLGEAFF. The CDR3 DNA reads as TGTGTCAGCAGTAAGGAGGTTCTGGGTGAAGCTTTCTTT.

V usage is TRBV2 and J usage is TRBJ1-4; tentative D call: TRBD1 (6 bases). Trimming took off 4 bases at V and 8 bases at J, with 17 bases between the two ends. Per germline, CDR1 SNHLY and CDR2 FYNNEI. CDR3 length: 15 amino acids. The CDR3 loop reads CASSGITGSGEKLFF. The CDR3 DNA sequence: TGTGCCAGCAGTGGGATAACAGGGTCCGGGGAAAAACTGTTTTTT.

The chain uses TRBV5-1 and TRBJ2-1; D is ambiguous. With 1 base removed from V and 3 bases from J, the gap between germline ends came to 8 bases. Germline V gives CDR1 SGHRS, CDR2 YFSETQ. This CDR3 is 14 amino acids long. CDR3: CASSLQVFYNEQFF. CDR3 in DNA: TGCGCCAGCAGCTTGCAGGTTTTCTACAATGAGCAGTTCTTC.

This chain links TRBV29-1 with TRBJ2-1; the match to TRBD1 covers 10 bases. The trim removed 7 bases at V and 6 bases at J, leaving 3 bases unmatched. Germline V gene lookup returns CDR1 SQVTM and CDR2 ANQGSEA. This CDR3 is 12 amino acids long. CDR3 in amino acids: CSAGQGVNEQFF. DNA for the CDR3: TGCAGCGCAGGACAGGGGGTCAATGAGCAGTTCTTC.

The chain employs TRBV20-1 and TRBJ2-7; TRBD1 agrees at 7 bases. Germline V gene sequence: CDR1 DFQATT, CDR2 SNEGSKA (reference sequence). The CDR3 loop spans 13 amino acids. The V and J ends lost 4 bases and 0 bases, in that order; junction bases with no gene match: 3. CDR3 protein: CSAIRDSSYEQYF. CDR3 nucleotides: TGCAGTGCTATCCGGGACAGCTCCTACGAGCAGTACTTC.

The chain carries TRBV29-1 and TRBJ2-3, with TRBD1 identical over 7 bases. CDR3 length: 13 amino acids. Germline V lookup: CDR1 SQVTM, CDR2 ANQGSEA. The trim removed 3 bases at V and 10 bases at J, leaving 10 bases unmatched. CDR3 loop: CSVELGQYVSQYF. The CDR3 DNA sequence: TGCAGCGTTGAGTTGGGACAGTACGTGTCGCAGTATTTT.

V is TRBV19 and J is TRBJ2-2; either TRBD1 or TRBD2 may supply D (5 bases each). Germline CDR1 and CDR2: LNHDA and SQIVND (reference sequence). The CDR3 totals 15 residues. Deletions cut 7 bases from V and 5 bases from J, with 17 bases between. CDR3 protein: CASTKFLGDTGELFF. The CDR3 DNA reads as TGTGCCAGTACAAAATTCCTGGGGGATACCGGGGAGCTGTTTTTT.